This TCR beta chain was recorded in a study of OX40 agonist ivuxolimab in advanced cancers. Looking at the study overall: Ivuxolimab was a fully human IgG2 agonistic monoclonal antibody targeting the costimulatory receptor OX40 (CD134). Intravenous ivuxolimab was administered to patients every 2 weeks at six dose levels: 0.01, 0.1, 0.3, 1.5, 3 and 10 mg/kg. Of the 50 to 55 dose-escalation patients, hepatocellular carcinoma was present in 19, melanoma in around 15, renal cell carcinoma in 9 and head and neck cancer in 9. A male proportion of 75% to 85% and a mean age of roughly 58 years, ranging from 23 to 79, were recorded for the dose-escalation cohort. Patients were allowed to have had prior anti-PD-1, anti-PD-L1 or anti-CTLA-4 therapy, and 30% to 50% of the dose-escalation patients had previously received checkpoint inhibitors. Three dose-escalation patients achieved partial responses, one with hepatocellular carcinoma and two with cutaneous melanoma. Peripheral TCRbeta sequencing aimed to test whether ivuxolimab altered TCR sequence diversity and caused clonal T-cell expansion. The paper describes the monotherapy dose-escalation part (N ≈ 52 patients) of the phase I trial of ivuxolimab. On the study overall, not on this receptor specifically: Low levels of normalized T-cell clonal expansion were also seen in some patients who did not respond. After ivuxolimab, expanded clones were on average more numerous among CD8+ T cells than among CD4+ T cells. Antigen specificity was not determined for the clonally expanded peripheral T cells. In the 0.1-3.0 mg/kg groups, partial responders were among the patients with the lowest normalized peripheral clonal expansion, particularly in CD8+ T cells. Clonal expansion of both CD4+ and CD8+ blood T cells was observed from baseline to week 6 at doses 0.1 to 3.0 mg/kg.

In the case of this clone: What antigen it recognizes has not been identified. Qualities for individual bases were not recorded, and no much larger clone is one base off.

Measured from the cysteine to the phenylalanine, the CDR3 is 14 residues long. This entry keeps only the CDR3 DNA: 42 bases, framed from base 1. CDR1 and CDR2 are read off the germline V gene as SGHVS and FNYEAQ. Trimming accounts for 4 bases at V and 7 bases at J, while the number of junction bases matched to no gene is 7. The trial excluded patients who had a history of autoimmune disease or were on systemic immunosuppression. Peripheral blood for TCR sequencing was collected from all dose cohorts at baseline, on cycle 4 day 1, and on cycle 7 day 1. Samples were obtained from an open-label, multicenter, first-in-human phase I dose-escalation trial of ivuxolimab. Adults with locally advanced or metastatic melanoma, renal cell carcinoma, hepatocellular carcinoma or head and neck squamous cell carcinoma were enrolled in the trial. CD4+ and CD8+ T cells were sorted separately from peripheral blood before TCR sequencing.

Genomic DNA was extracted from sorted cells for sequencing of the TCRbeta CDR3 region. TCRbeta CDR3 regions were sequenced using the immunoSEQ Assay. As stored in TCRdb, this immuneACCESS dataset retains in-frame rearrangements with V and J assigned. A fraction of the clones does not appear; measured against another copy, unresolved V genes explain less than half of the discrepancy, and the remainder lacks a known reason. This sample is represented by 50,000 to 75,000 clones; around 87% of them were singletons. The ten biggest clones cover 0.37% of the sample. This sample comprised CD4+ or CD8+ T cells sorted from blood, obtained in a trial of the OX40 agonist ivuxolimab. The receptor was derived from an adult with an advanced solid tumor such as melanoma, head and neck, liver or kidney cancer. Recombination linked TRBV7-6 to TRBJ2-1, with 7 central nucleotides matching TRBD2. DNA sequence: TGTGCCAGCAGCTGGGAGGCGGGGGTAAATGAGCAGTTCTTC. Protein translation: CASSWEAGVNEQFF.